The T cell receptor beta chain described here comes from a study of T-cell memory formation after mild COVID-19. The table lists this clonotype with many counts. TCRdb fed the 5' RACE reads into MiXCR, producing one record per CDR3 protein. Of 350,000 to 450,000 distinct CDR3 sequences listed, about 20% are singletons. Per germline, CDR1 SGHTA and CDR2 FQGNSA. The CDR3 sequence is 16 residues long. J lost 3 bases, V lost 1 base, and 4 bases had no gene match. Sequencing used PBMCs or a T cell subset sorted from them (not recorded which). This TCR came from an adult woman who had mild COVID-19 (a few samples of this study predate the infection). Cell type and time point are not known. The rearrangement links TRBV7-2 to TRBJ2-2, with TRBD2 matching over 8 bases. The CDR3 bases are TGTGCCAGCAGCTTAGTGCTGCGGGAGGACACCGGGGAGCTGTTTTTT. It codes for CASSLVLREDTGELFF. Based on the CDR3 plus reference TRBV7-2 and TRBJ2-2, the full variable domain is GAGVSQSPSNKVTEKGKDVELRCDPISGHTALYWYRQSLGQGLEFLIYFQGNSAPDKSGLPSDRFSAERTGGSVSTLTIQRTQQEDSAVYLCASSLVLREDTGELFFGEGSRLTVL.